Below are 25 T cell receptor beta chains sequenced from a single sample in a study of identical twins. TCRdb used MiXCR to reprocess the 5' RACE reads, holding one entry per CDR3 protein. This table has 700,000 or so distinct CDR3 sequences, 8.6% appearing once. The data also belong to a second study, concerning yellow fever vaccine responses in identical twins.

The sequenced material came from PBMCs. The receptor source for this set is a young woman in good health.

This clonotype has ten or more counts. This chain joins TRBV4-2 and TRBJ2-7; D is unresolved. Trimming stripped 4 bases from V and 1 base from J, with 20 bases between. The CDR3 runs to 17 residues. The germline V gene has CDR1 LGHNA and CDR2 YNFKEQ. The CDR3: CASSLENEAPLSYEQYF. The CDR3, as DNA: TGTGCCAGCAGCCTAGAAAACGAAGCCCCTCTTTCCTACGAGCAGTACTTC.

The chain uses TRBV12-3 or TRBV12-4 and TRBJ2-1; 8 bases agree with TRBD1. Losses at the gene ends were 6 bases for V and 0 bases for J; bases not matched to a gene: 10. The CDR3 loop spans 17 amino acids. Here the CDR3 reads CASRGDRSKSSYNEQFF. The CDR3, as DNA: TGTGCCAGCAGAGGGGACAGGTCAAAAAGCTCCTACAATGAGCAGTTCTTC.

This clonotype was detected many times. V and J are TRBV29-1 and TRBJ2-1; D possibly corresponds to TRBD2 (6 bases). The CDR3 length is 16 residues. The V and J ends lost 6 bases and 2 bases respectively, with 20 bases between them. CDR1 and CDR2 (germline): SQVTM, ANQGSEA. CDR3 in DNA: TGCAGCGTAATAACCGGGACTTCCGCTGCCTACAATGAGCAGTTCTTC. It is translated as CSVITGTSAAYNEQFF.

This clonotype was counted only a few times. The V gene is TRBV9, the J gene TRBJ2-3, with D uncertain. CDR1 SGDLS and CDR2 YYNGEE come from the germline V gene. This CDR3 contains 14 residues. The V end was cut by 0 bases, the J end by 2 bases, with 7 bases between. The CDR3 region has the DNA TGTGCCAGCAGCGTAGGTTCCCCCACAGATACGCAGTATTTT. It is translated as CASSVGSPTDTQYF.

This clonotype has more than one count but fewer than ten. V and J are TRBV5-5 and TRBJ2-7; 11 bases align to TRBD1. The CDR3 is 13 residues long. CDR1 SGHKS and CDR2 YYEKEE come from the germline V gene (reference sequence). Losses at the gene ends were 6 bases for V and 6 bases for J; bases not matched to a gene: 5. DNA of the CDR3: TGTGCCAGCAAAGGACAGGGGGCAGGCGAGCAGTACTTC. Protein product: CASKGQGAGEQYF.

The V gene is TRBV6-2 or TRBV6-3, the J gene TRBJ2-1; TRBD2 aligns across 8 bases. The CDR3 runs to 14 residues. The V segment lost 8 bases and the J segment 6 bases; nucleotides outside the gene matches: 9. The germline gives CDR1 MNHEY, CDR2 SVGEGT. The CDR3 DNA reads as TGTGCCAGCGCCGGAGCGGGAGAAATCAATGAGCAGTTCTTC. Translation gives CASAGAGEINEQFF.

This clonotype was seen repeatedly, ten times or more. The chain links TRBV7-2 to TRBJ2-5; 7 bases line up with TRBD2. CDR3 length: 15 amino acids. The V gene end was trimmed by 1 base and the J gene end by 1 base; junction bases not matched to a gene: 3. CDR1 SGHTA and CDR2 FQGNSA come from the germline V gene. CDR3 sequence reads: CASSLGGRAQETQYF. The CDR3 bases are TGTGCCAGCAGCTTAGGAGGGAGGGCCCAAGAGACCCAGTACTTC.

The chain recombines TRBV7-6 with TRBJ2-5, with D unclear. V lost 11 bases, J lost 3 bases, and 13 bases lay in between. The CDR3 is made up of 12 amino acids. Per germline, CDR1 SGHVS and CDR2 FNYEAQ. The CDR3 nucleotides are TGTGCCTCTATGGCGGTCGAAGAGACCCAGTACTTC. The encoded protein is CASMAVEETQYF.

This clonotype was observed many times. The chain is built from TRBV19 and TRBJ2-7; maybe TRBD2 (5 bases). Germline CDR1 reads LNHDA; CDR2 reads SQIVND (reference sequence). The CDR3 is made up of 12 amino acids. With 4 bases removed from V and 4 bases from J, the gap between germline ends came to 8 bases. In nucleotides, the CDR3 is TGTGCCAGTAGTACGGGGAATTACGAGCAGTACTTC. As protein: CASSTGNYEQYF.

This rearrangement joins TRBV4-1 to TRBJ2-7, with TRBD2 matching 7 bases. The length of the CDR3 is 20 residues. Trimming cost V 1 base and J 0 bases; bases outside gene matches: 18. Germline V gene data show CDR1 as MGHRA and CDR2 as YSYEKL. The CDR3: CASSQVFRASGARSSYEQYF. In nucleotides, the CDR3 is TGCGCCAGCAGCCAAGTGTTTCGGGCTAGCGGAGCCCGAAGCTCCTACGAGCAGTACTTC.

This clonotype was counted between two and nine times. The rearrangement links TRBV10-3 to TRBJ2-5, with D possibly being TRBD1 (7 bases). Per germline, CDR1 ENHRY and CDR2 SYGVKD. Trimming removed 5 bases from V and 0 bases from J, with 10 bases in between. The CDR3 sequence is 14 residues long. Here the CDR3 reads CAISRRGDQETQYF. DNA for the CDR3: TGTGCCATCAGTCGCAGGGGGGACCAAGAGACCCAGTACTTC.

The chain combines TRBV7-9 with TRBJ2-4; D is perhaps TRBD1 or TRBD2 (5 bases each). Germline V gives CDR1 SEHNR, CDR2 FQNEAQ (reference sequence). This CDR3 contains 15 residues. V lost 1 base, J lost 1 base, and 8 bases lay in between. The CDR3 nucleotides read TGTGCCAGCAGCTTAGACGGGGCGGCCAAAAACATTCAGTACTTC. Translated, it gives CASSLDGAAKNIQYF.

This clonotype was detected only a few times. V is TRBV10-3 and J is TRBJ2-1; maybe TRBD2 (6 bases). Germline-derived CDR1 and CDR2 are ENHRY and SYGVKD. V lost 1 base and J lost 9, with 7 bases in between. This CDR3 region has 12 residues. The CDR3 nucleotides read TGTGCCATCAGTGAGTTTAGCGGTGAGCAGTTCTTC. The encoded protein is CAISEFSGEQFF.

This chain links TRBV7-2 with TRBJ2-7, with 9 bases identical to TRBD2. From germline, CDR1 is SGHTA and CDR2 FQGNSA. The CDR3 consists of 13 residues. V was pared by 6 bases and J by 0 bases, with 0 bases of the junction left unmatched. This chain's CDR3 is CASRGLASYEQYF. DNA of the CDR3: TGTGCCAGCAGGGGACTAGCCTCCTACGAGCAGTACTTC.

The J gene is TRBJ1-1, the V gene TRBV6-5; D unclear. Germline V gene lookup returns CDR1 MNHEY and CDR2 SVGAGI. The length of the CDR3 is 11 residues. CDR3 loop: CAIRANTEAFF. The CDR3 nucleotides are TGTGCGATACGGGCGAACACTGAAGCTTTCTTT.

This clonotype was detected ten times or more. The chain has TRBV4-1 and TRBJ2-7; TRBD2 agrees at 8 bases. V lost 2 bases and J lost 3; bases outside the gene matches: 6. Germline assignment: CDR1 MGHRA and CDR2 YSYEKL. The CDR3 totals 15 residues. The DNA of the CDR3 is TGCGCCAGCAGCCAAATACTAGCGGACAACTACGAGCAGTACTTC. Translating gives CASSQILADNYEQYF.

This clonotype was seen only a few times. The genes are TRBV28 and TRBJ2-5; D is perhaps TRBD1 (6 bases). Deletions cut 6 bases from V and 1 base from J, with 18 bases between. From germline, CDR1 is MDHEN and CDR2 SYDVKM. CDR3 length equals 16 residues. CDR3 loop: CASRTNRQGRQETQYF. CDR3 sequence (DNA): TGTGCCAGCAGGACCAACCGGCAGGGGCGCCAAGAGACCCAGTACTTC.

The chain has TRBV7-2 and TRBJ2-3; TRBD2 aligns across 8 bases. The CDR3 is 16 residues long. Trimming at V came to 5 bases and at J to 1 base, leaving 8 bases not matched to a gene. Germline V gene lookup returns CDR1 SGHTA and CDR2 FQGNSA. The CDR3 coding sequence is TGTGCCAGCAGCACAAGCGGGCGGGAGGGCACAGATACGCAGTATTTT. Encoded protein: CASSTSGREGTDTQYF.

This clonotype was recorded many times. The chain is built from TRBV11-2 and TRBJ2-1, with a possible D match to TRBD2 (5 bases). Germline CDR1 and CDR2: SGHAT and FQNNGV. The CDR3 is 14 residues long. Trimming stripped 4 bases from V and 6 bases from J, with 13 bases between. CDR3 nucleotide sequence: TGTGCCAGCAGCTCCCAGGAGGTTGGCAATGAGCAGTTCTTC. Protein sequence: CASSSQEVGNEQFF.

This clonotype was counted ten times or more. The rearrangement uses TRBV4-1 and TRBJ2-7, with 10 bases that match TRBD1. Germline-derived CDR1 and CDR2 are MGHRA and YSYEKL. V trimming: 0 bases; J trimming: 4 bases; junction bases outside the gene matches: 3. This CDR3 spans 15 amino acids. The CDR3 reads CASSQETGGAYEQYF. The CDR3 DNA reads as TGCGCCAGCAGCCAAGAGACAGGGGGCGCGTACGAGCAGTACTTC.

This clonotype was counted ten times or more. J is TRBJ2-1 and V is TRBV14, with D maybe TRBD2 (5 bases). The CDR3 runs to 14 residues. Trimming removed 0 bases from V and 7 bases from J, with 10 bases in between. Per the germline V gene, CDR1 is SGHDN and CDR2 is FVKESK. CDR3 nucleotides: TGTGCCAGCAGCCAAGAGTTGTCGGGAAATGAGCAGTTCTTC. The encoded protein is CASSQELSGNEQFF.

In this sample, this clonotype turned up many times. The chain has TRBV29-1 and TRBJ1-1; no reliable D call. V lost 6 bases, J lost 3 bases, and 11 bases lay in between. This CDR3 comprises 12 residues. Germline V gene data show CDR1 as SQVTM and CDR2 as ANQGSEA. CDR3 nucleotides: TGCAGCGTGGAGAGGGATTACACTGAAGCTTTCTTT. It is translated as CSVERDYTEAFF. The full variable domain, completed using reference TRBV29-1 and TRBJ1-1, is SAVISQKPSRDICQRGTSLTIQCQVDSQVTMMFWYRQQPGQSLTLIATANQGSEATYESGFVIDKFPISRPNLTFSTLTVSNMSPEDSSIYLCSVERDYTEAFFGQGTRLTVV.

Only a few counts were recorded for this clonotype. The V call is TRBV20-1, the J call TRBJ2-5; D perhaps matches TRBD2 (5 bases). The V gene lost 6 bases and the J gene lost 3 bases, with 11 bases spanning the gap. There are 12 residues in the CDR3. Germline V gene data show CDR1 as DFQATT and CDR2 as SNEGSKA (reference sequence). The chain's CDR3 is CSAFEREETQYF. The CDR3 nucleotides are TGCAGTGCCTTCGAGAGGGAAGAGACCCAGTACTTC.

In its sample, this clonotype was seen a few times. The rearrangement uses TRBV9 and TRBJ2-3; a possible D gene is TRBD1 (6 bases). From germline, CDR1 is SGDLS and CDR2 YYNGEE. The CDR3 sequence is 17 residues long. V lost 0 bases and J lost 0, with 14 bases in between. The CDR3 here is CASSVAGGQISTDTQYF. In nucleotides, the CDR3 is TGTGCCAGCAGCGTAGCGGGCGGACAGATCAGCACAGATACGCAGTATTTT.

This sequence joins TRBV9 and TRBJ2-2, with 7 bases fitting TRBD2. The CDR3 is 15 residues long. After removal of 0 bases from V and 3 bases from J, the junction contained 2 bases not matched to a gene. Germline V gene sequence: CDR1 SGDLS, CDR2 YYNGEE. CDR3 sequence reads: CASSVGGRDTGELFF. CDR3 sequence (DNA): TGTGCCAGCAGCGTAGGTGGGAGGGACACCGGGGAGCTGTTTTTT.